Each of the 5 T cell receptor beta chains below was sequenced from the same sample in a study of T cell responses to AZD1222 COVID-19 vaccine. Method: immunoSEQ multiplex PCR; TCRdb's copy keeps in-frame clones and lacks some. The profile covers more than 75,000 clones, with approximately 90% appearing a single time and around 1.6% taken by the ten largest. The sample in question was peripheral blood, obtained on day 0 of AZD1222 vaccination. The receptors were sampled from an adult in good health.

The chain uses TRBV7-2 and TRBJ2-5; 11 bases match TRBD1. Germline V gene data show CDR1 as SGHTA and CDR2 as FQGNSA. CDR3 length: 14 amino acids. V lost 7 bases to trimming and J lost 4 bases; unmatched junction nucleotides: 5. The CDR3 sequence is CASTGTGGRETQYF. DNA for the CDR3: TGTGCCAGCACCGGGACAGGGGGGAGAGAGACCCAGTACTTC. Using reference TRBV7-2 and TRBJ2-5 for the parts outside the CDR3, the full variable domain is GAGVSQSPSNKVTEKGKDVELRCDPISGHTALYWYRQSLGQGLEFLIYFQGNSAPDKSGLPSDRFSAERTGGSVSTLTIQRTQQEDSAVYLCASTGTGGRETQYFGPGTRLLVL.

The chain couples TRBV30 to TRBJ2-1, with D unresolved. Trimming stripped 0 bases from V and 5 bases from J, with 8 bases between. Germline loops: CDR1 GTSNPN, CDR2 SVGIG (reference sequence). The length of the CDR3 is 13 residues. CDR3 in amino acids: CAWSVRSDNEQFF. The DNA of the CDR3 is TGTGCCTGGAGTGTTAGGAGTGACAATGAGCAGTTCTTC.

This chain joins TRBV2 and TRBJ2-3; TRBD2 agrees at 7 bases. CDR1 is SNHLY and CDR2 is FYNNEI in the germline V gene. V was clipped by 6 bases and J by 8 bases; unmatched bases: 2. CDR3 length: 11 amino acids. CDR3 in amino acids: CASSASGTQYF. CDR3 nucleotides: TGTGCCAGCAGCGCTAGCGGTACGCAGTATTTT.

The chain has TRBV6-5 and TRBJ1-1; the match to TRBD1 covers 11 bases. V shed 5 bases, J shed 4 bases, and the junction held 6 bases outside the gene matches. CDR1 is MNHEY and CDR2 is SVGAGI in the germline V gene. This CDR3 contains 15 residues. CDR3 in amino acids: CASSIAGTGGTEAFF. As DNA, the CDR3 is TGTGCCAGCAGTATCGCCGGGACAGGGGGCACTGAAGCTTTCTTT.

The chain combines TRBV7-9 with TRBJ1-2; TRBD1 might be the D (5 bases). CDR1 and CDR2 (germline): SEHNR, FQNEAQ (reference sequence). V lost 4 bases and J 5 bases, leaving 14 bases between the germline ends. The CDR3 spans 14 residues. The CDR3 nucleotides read TGTGCCAGCAGCTCCGAGACAGCTACTTATGGCTACACCTTC. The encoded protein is CASSSETATYGYTF.